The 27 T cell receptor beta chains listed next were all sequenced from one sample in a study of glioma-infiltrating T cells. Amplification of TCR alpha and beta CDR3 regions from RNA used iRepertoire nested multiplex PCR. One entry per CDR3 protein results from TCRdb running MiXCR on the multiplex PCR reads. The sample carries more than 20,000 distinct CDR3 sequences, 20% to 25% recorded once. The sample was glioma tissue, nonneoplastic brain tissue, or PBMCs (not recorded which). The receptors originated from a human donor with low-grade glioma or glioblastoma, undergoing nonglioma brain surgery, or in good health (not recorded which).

The DNA for the CDR3 is TGTGCCTGGAGTGTAGACCGTTACGAGCAGTACTTC. Protein product: CAWSVDRYEQYF. The V call is TRBV30, the J call TRBJ2-7, with D unresolved. Per germline, CDR1 GTSNPN and CDR2 SVGIG (reference sequence). CDR3 size: 12 residues. V gave up 0 bases and J gave up 4 bases, with 7 bases separating them. Variable domain in full (rest from reference TRBV30 and TRBJ2-7): SQTIHQWPATLVQPVGSPLSLECTVEGTSNPNLYWYRQAAGRGLQLLFYSVGIGQISSEVPQNLSASRPQDRQFILSSKKLLLSDSGFYLCAWSVDRYEQYFGPGTRLTVT.

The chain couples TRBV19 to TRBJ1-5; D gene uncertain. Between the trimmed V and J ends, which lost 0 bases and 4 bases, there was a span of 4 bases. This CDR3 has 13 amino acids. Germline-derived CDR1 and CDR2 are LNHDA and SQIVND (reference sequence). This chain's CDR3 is CASSIEWNQPQHF. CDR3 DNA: TGTGCCAGTAGTATAGAATGGAATCAGCCCCAGCATTTT. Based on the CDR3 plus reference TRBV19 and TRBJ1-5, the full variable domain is DGGITQSPKYLFRKEGQNVTLSCEQNLNHDAMYWYRQDPGQGLRLIYYSQIVNDFQKGDIAEGYSVSREKKESFPLTVTSAQKNPTAFYLCASSIEWNQPQHFGDGTRLSIL.

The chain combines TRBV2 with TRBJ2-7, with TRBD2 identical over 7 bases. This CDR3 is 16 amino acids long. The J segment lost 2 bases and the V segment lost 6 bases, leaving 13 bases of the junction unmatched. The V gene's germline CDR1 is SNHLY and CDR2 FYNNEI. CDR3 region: CASSPLDSGSPYEQYF. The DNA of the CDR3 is TGTGCCAGCAGCCCCTTAGATAGCGGGTCCCCCTACGAGCAGTACTTC.

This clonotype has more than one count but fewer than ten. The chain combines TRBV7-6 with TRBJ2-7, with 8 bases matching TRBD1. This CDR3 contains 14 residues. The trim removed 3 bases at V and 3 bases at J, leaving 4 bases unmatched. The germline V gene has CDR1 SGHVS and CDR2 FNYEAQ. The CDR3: CASSFRGQVYEQYF. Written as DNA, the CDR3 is TGTGCCAGCAGCTTTAGGGGACAGGTCTACGAGCAGTACTTC.

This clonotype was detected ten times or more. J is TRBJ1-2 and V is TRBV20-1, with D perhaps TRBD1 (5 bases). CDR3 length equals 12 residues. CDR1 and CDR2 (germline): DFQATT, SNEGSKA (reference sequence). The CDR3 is CSGIPGTHGYTF. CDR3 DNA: TGCAGCGGAATCCCCGGGACTCACGGCTACACCTTC.

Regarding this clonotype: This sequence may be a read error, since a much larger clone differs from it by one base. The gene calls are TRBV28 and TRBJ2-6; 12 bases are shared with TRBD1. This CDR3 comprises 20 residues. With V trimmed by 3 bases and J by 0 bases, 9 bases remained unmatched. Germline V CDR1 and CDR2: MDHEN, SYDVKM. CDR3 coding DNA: TGTGCCAGCAGTTTCCGGGGACAGGGGGCTGGAAGCTCTGGGGCCAACGTCCTGACTTTC. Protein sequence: CASSFRGQGAGSSGANVLTF.

CDR3 coding DNA: TGCAGTGCTAGACCCCCGGCGGCGGGGGGGCTCGTAGAGACCCAGTACTTC. This encodes CSARPPAAGGLVETQYF. The chain recombines TRBV20-1 with TRBJ2-5; 9 nucleotides agree with TRBD2. There are 17 residues in the CDR3. With V trimmed by 2 bases and J by 4 bases, 14 bases remained unmatched. CDR1 is DFQATT, CDR2 SNEGSKA, per germline (reference sequence).

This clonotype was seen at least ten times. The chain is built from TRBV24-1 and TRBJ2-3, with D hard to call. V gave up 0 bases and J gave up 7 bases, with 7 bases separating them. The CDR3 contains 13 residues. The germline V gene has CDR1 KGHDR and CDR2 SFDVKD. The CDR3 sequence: CATSDLTVNTQYF. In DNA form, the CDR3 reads TGTGCCACCAGTGATTTGACGGTAAATACGCAGTATTTT.

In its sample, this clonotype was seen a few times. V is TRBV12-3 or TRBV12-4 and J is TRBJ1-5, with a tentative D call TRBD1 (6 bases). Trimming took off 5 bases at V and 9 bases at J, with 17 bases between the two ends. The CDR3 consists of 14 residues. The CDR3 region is CASSTVDWGRPQHF. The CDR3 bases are TGTGCCAGCAGTACCGTGGACTGGGGGCGGCCCCAGCATTTT.

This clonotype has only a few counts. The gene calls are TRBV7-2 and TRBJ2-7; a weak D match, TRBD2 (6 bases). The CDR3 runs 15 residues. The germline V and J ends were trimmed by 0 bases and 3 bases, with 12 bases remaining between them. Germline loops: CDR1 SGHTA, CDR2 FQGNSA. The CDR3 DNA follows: TGTGCCAGCAGCTTAGCGCCTGGGGGAGGCTACGAGCAGTACTTC. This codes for CASSLAPGGGYEQYF.

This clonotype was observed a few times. CDR3 nucleotides: TGTGCCAGCAGCTTCGGGGGGCGCACAGATACGCAGTATTTT. This sequence encodes CASSFGGRTDTQYF. The chain recombines TRBV7-9 with TRBJ2-3; D possibly corresponds to TRBD2 (7 bases). Trimming removed 3 bases at V and 1 base at J, with 8 bases between. This CDR3 region has 14 residues. The germline CDR1 and CDR2 sequences are SEHNR and FQNEAQ (reference sequence).

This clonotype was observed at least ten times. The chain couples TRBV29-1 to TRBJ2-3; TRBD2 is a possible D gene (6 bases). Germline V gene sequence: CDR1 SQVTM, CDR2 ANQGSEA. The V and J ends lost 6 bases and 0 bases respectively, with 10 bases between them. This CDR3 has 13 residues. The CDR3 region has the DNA TGCAGCGTGGTGGGGACTAGCACAGATACGCAGTATTTT. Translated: CSVVGTSTDTQYF.

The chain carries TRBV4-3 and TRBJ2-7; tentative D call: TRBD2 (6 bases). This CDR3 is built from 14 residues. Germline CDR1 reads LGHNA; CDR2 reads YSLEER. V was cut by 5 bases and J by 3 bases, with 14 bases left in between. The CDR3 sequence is CASSDGSGFYEQYF. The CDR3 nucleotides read TGCGCCAGCAGCGACGGGAGTGGGTTCTACGAGCAGTACTTC.

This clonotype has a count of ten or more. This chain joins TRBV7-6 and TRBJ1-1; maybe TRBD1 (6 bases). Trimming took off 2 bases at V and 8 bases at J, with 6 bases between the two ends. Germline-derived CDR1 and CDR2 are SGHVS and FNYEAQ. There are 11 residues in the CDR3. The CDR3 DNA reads TGTGCCAGCAGCTTAACAGGGGAAGCTTTCTTT. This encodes CASSLTGEAFF.

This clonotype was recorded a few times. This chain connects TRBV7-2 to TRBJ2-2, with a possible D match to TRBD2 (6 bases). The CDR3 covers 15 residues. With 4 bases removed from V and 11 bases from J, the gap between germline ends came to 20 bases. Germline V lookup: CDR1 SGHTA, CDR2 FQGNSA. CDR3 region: CASSSRSRAGSELFF. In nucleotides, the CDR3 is TGTGCCAGCAGCTCCCGCTCTCGTGCGGGGAGCGAGCTGTTTTTT.

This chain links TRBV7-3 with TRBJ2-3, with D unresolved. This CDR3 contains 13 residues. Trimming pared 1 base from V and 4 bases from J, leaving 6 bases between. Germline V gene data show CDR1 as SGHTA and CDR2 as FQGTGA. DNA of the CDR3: TGTGCCAGCAGCTTAATCGGTCCAGATACGCAGTATTTT. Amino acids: CASSLIGPDTQYF.

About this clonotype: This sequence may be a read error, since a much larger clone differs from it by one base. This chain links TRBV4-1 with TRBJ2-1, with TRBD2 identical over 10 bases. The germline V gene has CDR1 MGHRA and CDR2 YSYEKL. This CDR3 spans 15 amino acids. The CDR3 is CASSRSGGLYNGQFF. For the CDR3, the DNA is TGCGCCAGCAGCCGTAGCGGGGGGCTTTACAATGGGCAGTTCTTC.

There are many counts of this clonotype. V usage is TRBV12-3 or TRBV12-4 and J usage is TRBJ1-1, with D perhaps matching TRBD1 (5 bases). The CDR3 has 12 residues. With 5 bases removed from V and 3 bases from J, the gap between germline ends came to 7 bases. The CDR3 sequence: CASSMTDTEAFF. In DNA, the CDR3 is TGTGCCAGCAGTATGACAGACACTGAAGCTTTCTTT.

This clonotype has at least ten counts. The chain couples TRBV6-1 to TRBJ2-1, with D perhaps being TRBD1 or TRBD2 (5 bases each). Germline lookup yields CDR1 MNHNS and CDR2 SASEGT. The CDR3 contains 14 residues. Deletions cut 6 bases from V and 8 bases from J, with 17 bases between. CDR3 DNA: TGTGCCAGCAGCCGGGACGAGGAGTCCCATGAGCAGTTCTTC. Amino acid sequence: CASSRDEESHEQFF.

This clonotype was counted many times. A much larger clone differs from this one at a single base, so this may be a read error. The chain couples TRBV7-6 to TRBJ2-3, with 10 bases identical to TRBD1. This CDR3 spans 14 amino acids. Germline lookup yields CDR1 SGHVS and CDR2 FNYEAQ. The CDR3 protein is CARSFGQGADTQYF. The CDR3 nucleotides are TGTGCCCGCAGCTTCGGACAGGGGGCAGATACGCAGTATTTT.

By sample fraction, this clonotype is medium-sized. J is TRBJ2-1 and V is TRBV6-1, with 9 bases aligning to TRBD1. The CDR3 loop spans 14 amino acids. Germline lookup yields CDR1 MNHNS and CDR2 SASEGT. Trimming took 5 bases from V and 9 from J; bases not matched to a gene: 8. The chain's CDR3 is CASSRTGAKVEQFF. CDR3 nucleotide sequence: TGTGCCAGCAGTCGGACAGGGGCCAAGGTTGAGCAGTTCTTC.

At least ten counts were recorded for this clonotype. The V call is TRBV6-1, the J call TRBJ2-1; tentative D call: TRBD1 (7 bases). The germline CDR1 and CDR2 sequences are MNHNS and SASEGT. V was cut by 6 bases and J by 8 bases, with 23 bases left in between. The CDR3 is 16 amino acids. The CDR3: CASRGGDLRGRDEQFF. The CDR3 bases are TGTGCCAGCAGGGGAGGAGACTTGAGGGGGCGAGATGAGCAGTTCTTC.

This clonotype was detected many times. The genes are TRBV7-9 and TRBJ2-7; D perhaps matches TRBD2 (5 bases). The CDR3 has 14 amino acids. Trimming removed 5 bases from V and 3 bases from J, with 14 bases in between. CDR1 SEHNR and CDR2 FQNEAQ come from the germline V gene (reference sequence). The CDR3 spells CASSPLSGDYEQYF. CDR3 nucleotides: TGTGCCAGCAGCCCACTATCCGGGGACTACGAGCAGTACTTC.

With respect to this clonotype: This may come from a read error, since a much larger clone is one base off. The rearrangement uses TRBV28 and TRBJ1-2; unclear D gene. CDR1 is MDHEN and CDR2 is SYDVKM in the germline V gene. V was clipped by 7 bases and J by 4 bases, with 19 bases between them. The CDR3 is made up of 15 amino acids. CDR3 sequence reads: CASIRSATVGYGYTF. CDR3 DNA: TGTGCCAGCATCCGTTCGGCTACCGTAGGCTATGGCTACACCTTC.

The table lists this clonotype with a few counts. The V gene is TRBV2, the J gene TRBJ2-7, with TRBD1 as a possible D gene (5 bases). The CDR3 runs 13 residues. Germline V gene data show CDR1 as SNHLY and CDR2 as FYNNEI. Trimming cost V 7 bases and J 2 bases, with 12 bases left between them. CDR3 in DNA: TGTGCCAGCACGGACGGACAAACCTACGAGCAGTACTTC. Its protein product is CASTDGQTYEQYF.

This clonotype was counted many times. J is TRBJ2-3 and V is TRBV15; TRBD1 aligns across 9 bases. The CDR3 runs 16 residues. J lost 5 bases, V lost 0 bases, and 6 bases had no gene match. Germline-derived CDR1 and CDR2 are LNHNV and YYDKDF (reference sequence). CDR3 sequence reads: CATSREPTGGGDTQYF. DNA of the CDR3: TGTGCCACCAGCAGAGAACCGACAGGGGGAGGAGATACGCAGTATTTT.

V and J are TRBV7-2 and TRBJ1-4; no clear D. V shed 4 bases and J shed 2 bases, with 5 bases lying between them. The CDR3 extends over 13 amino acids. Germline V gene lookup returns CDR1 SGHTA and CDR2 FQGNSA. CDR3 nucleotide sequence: TGTGCCAGCAGCTCCCTCACTAATGAAAAACTGTTTTTT. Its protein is CASSSLTNEKLFF. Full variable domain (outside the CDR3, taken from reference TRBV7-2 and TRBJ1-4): GAGVSQSPSNKVTEKGKDVELRCDPISGHTALYWYRQSLGQGLEFLIYFQGNSAPDKSGLPSDRFSAERTGGSVSTLTIQRTQQEDSAVYLCASSSLTNEKLFFGSGTQLSVL.